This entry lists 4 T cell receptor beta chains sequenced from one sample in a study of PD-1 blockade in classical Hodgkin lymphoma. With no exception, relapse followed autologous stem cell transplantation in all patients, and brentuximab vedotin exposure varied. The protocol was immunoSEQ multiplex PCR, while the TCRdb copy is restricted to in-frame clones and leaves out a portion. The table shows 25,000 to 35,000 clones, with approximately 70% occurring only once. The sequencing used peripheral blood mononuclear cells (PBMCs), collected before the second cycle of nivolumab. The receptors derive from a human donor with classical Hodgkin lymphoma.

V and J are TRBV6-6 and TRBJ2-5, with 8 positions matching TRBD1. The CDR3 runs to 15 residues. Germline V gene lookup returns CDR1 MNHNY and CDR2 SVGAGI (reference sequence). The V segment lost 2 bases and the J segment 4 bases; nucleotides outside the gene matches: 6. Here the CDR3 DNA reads TGTGCCAGCAGTTACATGACAGGGGCCGTAGAGACCCAGTACTTC. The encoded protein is CASSYMTGAVETQYF.

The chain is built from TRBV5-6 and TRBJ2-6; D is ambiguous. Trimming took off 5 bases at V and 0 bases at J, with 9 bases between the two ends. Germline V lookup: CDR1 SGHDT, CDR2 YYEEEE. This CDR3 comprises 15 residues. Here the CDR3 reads CASSFGYSGANVLTF. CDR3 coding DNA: TGTGCCAGCAGTTTTGGATACTCTGGGGCCAACGTCCTGACTTTC.

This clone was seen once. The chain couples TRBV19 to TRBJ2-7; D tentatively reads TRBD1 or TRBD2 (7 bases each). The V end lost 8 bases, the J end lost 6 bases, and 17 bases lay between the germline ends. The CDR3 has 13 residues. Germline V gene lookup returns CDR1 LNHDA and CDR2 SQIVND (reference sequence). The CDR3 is CASQGGYLSEQYF. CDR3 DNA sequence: TGTGCCAGTCAGGGGGGGTACCTCTCCGAGCAGTACTTC.

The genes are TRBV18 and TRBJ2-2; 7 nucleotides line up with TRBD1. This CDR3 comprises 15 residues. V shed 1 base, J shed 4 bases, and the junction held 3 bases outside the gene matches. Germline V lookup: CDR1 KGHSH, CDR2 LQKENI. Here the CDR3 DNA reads TGTGCCAGCTCACCACAGGGGGCCCTCACCGGGGAGCTGTTTTTT. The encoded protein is CASSPQGALTGELFF.